These T cell receptor beta chains were read from a single sample in a study of blood T cell repertoires in COVID-19. Here immunoSEQ multiplex PCR was the method, and the copy in TCRdb shows in-frame clones only, minus some. The repertoire has around 330,000 clones, 85% of them found once; the top ten carry under 2%. The sequenced sample consisted of PBMCs or T cells enriched from blood (not recorded which). These receptors were obtained from a woman aged 25 to 39 who had been exposed to COVID-19. Each CDR3 is given with its conserved first and last residue. The D gene is left open where the match is weak. Size is omitted from some rows. Given values are once, few, many or a class for expanded clones.

clone size: NA
V gene: TRBV12-3/TRBV12-4
D gene: NA
J gene: TRBJ1-1
CDR3 protein: CASSTYRATEAFF
CDR3 DNA: TGTGCCAGCAGTACTTACAGGGCCACTGAAGCTTTCTTT

clone size: NA
V gene: TRBV4-1
D gene: TRBD1
J gene: TRBJ2-7
CDR3 protein: CASSHWTGGGYEQYF
CDR3 DNA: TGCGCCAGCAGCCATTGGACAGGGGGTGGTTACGAGCAGTACTTC

clone size: NA
V gene: TRBV6-5
D gene: NA
J gene: TRBJ1-4
CDR3 protein: CASSSSFGGNEKLFF
CDR3 DNA: TGTGCCAGCAGTTCCTCTTTCGGGGGTAATGAAAAACTGTTTTTT

clone size: NA
V gene: TRBV28
D gene: TRBD1
J gene: TRBJ2-3
CDR3 protein: CASSTGTGGADTQYF
CDR3 DNA: TGTGCCAGCAGCACCGGGACAGGGGGCGCAGATACGCAGTATTTT

clone size: NA
V gene: TRBV7-2
D gene: NA
J gene: TRBJ2-2
CDR3 protein: CASSLTAGTGELFF
CDR3 DNA: TGTGCCAGCAGCTTAACAGCAGGAACCGGGGAGCTGTTTTTT

clone size: NA
V gene: TRBV15
D gene: NA
J gene: TRBJ2-2
CDR3 protein: CATSRDRTGGITGELFF
CDR3 DNA: TGTGCCACCAGCAGAGATCGAACTGGGGGGATCACCGGGGAGCTGTTTTTT

clone size: once
V gene: TRBV5-4
D gene: TRBD2
J gene: TRBJ2-3
CDR3 protein: CASSLLSGGTDTQYF
CDR3 DNA: TGTGCCAGCAGCTTGCTTAGCGGGGGGACAGATACGCAGTATTTT

clone size: NA
V gene: TRBV13
D gene: TRBD1
J gene: TRBJ1-1
CDR3 protein: CASSLDRTTGLGTEAFF
CDR3 DNA: TGTGCCAGCAGCTTAGACCGGACGACAGGGCTCGGGACTGAAGCTTTCTTT

clone size: NA
V gene: TRBV28
D gene: TRBD2
J gene: TRBJ2-3
CDR3 protein: CASSPNLGLAGSTDTQYF
CDR3 DNA: TGTGCCAGCAGTCCTAACCTGGGACTAGCGGGGAGCACAGATACGCAGTATTTT

clone size: NA
V gene: TRBV3-1/TRBV3-2
D gene: TRBD1
J gene: TRBJ1-4
CDR3 protein: CASSLRTGNEEKLFF
CDR3 DNA: TGTGCCAGCAGCCTTAGGACAGGGAACGAGGAAAAACTGTTTTTT

clone size: once
V gene: TRBV28
D gene: NA
J gene: TRBJ2-3
CDR3 protein: CASSLSGHPSEDTQYF
CDR3 DNA: TGTGCCAGCAGTTTATCAGGACACCCTTCGGAAGATACGCAGTATTTT

clone size: NA
V gene: TRBV6-4
D gene: TRBD1
J gene: TRBJ2-1
CDR3 protein: CASTQDGTAFNEQFF
CDR3 DNA: TGTGCCAGCACCCAAGACGGGACAGCCTTCAATGAGCAGTTCTTC

clone size: few
V gene: TRBV28
D gene: NA
J gene: TRBJ1-4
CDR3 protein: CASSGGGNEKLFF
CDR3 DNA: TGTGCCAGCAGTGGGGGAGGTAATGAAAAACTGTTTTTT

clone size: once
V gene: TRBV30
D gene: NA
J gene: TRBJ2-7
CDR3 protein: CAWSYRVGGEQYF
CDR3 DNA: TGTGCCTGGAGTTATAGGGTAGGAGGCGAGCAGTACTTC

clone size: NA
V gene: TRBV10-3
D gene: NA
J gene: TRBJ1-2
CDR3 protein: CAISESKDYYGVYTF
CDR3 DNA: TGTGCCATCAGTGAGTCGAAGGACTACTATGGAGTCTACACCTTC

clone size: NA
V gene: TRBV2
D gene: TRBD1
J gene: TRBJ1-1
CDR3 protein: CARTTGGNTEAFF
CDR3 DNA: TGTGCCAGGACTACAGGGGGGAACACTGAAGCTTTCTTT